The clone carrying this T cell receptor beta chain was detected only a few times. The primer mix had 60 Vbeta and 13 Jbeta primers. Profiling relied on immunoSEQ multiplex PCR, and the TCRdb table lists in-frame clones only, not all of them. The sample lists roughly 120,000 clones, about four fifths occurring once. These data originate in a study of cytomegalovirus exposure and HLA in healthy donors. The CDR3 loop spans 16 amino acids. Trimming took 1 base from V and 0 from J; bases not matched to a gene: 6. Germline V gives CDR1 SGHTA, CDR2 FQGNSA. This chain connects TRBV7-2 to TRBJ2-7; the match to TRBD1 covers 7 bases. This TCR derives from a woman aged 55-70 years in good health and CMV-seropositive. Sample: PBMCs. DNA of the CDR3: TGTGCCAGCAGCTTAGTAGGGACAGCTAGCTCCTACGAGCAGTACTTC. This gives the protein CASSLVGTASSYEQYF.